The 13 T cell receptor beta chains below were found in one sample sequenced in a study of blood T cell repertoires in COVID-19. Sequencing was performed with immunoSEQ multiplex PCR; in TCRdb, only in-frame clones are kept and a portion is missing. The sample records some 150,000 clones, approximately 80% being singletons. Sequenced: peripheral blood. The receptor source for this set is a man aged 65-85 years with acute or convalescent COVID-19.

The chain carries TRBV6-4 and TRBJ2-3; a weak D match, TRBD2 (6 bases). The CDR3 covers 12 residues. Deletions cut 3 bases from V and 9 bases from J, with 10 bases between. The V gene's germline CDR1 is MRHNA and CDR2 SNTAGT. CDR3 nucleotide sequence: TGTGCCAGCAGTGATGCGGGACGAACGCAGTATTTT. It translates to CASSDAGRTQYF.

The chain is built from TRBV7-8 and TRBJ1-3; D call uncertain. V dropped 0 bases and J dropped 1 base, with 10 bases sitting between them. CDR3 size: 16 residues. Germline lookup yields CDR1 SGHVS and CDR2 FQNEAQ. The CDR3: CASSLAPTGSGNTIYF. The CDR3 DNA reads TGTGCCAGCAGCTTAGCCCCGACGGGGTCTGGAAACACCATATATTTT. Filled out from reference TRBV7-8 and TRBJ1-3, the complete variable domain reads GAGVSQSPRYKVAKRGQDVALRCDPISGHVSLFWYQQALGQGPEFLTYFQNEAQLDKSGLPSDRFFAERPEGSVSTLKIQRTQQEDSAVYLCASSLAPTGSGNTIYFGEGSWLTVV.

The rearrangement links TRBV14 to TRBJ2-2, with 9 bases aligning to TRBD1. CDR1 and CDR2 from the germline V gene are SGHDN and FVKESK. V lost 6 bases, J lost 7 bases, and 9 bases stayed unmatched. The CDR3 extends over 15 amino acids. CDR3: CASSYRDRAVGELFF. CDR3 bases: TGTGCCAGCAGTTACCGGGACAGGGCGGTCGGGGAGCTGTTTTTT.

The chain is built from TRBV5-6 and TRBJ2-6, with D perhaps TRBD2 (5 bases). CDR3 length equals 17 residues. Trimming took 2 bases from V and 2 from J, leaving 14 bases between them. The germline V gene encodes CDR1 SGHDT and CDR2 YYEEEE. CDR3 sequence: CASSLPSSFAGANVLTF. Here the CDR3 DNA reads TGTGCCAGCAGCTTACCATCTAGCTTCGCTGGGGCCAACGTCCTGACTTTC.

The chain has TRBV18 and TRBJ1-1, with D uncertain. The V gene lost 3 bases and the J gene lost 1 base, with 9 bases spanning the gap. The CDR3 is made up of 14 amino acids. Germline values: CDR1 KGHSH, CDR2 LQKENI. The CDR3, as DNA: TGTGCCAGCTCACCCGCTAGGTCGAACACTGAAGCTTTCTTT. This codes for CASSPARSNTEAFF. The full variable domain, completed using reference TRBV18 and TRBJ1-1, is NAGVMQNPRHLVRRRGQEARLRCSPMKGHSHVYWYRQLPEEGLKFMVYLQKENIIDESGMPKERFSAEFPKEGPSILRIQQVVRGDSAAYFCASSPARSNTEAFFGQGTRLTVV.

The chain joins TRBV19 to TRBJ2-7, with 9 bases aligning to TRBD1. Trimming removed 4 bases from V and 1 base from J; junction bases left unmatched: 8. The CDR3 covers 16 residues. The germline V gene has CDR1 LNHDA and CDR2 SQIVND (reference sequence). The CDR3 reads CASSKLGTGISYEQYF. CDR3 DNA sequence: TGTGCCAGTAGTAAGCTCGGGACAGGGATATCCTACGAGCAGTACTTC.

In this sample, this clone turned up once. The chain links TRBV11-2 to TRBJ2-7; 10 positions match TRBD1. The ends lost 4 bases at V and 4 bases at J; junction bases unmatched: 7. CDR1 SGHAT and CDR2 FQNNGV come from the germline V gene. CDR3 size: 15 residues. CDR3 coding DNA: TGTGCCAGCAGCTCGACAGGGGGCTTTTTGTACGAGCAGTACTTC. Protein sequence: CASSSTGGFLYEQYF.

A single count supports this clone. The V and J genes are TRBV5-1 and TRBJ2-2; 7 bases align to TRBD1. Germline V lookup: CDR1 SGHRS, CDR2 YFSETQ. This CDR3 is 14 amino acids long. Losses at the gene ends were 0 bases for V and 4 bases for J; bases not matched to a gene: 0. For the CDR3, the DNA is TGCGCCAGCAGCTTGGGACAGGGCACCGGGGAGCTGTTTTTT. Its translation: CASSLGQGTGELFF.

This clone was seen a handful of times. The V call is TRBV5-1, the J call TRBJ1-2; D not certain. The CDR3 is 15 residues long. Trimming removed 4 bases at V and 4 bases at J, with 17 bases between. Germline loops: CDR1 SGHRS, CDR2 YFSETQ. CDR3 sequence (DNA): TGCGCCAGCAGCCCCGACTCCCCCATGGGCTATGGCTACACCTTC. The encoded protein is CASSPDSPMGYGYTF.

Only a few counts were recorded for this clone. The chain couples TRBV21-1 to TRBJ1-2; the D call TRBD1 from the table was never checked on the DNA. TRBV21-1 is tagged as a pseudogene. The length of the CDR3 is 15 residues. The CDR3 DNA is TGTGCCAGCAGCAAAGGTGTGCCAGCTAACTATGGCTACACCTTC. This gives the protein CASSKGVPANYGYTF.

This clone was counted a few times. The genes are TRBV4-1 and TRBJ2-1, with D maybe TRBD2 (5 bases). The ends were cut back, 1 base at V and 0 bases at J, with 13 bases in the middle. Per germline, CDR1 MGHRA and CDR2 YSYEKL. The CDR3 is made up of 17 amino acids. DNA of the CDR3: TGCGCCAGCAGCCAAGGGGAGCAGCCTGGCTCCTACAATGAGCAGTTCTTC. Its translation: CASSQGEQPGSYNEQFF.

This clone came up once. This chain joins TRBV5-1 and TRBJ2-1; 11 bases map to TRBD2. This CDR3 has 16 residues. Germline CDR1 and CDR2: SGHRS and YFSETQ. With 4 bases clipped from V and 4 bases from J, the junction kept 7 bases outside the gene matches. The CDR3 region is CASSRIAGGMYNEQFF. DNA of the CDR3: TGCGCCAGCAGCCGCATAGCGGGAGGGATGTACAATGAGCAGTTCTTC.

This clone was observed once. This CDR3 reads CASLGTGFGYTF. DNA for the CDR3: TGTGCCAGTTTGGGTACAGGGTTTGGCTACACCTTC. The chain has TRBV2 and TRBJ1-2; possible D gene TRBD1, 6 bases. CDR3 length: 12 amino acids. Trimming removed 9 bases from V and 7 bases from J, with 15 bases in between. Germline V CDR1 and CDR2: SNHLY, FYNNEI.